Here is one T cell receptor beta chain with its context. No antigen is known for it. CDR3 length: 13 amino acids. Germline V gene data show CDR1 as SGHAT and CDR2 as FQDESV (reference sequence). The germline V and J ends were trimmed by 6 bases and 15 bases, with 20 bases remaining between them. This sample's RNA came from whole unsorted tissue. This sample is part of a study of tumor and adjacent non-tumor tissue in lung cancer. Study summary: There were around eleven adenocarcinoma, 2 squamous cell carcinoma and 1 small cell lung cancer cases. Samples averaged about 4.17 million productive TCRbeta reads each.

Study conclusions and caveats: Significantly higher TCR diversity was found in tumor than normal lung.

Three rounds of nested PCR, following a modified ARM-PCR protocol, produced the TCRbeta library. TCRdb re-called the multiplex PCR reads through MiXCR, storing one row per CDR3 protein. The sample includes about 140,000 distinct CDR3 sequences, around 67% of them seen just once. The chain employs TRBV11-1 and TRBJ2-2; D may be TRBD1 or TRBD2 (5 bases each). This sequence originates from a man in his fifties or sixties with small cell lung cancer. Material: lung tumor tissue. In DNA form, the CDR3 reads TGTGCCAGCAGTTTACAGGAGACCGGGAAGATGTTTTTT. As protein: CASSLQETGKMFF.